One and the same sample provided the 5 T cell receptor beta chains below, sequenced in a study of identical twins. TCRdb reanalysed the 5' RACE reads using MiXCR and keeps one entry per CDR3 protein. The data show more than 600,000 distinct CDR3 sequences, about 20% seen once. The same specimen was also included in a second study, on T cells expressing NK-cell markers.

Sequences were obtained from PBMCs. The receptors derive from a woman aged 18-29 years in good health.

This clonotype came up a few times. V and J are TRBV7-6 and TRBJ2-7; D not certain. Germline V gene data show CDR1 as SGHVS and CDR2 as FNYEAQ. The CDR3 runs to 14 residues. The V and J ends lost 0 bases and 2 bases respectively, with 8 bases between them. The CDR3 nucleotides read TGTGCCAGCAGCTTAGCGCCTGATCCCTACGAGCAGTACTTC. Translating it yields CASSLAPDPYEQYF. The whole variable domain, filled in from reference TRBV7-6 and TRBJ2-7, reads GAGVSQSPRYKVTKRGQDVALRCDPISGHVSLYWYRQALGQGPEFLTYFNYEAQQDKSGLPNDRFSAERPEGSISTLTIQRTEQRDSAMYRCASSLAPDPYEQYFGPGTRLTVT.

The chain has TRBV20-1 and TRBJ1-4; D unclear. The germline V gene has CDR1 DFQATT and CDR2 SNEGSKA (reference sequence). V was shortened by 0 bases and J by 7 bases, with 15 bases between the two germline ends. The CDR3 totals 15 residues. The CDR3 DNA sequence: TGCAGTGCTAGAGATCTGGAACTTATAGGTGAAAAACTGTTTTTT. This sequence encodes CSARDLELIGEKLFF.

This clonotype occurred a few times. The V gene is TRBV7-3, the J gene TRBJ2-5; 10 bases map to TRBD2. After removal of 1 base from V and 2 bases from J, the junction contained 19 bases not matched to a gene. Germline assignment: CDR1 SGHTA and CDR2 FQGTGA. The CDR3 loop spans 21 amino acids. This chain's CDR3 is CASSLIGAVALAGVRQETQYF. CDR3 sequence (DNA): TGTGCCAGCAGCTTAATAGGCGCTGTTGCTCTAGCGGGAGTCAGACAAGAGACCCAGTACTTC.

The CDR3 region has the DNA TGCAGTGCTAGAGCCGGGAGGGCCTTGTCCTACAATGAGCAGTTCTTC. This gives the protein CSARAGRALSYNEQFF. The chain uses TRBV20-1 and TRBJ2-1, with 8 nucleotides matching TRBD2. This CDR3 has 16 residues. Germline CDR1 and CDR2: DFQATT and SNEGSKA (reference sequence). J was trimmed by 1 base and V by 1 base; bases with no gene match: 6.

The chain employs TRBV10-2 and TRBJ2-1; TRBD1 matches 7 bases. The CDR3 covers 14 residues. The J segment lost 4 bases and the V segment lost 8 bases, leaving 8 bases of the junction unmatched. Germline V CDR1 and CDR2: WSHSY, SAAADI. CDR3 DNA: TGCGCCAGCTCAGAGGGGGCTGGATACAATGAGCAGTTCTTC. It encodes CASSEGAGYNEQFF.